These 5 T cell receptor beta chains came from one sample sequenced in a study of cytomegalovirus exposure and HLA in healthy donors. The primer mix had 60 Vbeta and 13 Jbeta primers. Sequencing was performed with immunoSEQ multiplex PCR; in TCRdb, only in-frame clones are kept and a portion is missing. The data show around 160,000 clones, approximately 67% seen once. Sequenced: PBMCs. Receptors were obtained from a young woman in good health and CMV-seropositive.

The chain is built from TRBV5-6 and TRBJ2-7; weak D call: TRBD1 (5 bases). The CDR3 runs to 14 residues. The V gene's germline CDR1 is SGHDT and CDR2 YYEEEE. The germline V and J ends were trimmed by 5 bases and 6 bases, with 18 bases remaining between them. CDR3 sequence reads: CASSLGALKVEQYF. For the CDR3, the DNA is TGTGCCAGCAGTCTAGGGGCCCTAAAAGTCGAGCAGTACTTC.

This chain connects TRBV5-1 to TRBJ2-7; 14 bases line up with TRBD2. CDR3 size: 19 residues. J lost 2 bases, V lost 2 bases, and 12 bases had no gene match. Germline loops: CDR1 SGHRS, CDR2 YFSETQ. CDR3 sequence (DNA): TGCGCCAGCAGCTTCTCCATCGGGACTAGCGGGGGACCAGCCTACGAGCAGTACTTC. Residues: CASSFSIGTSGGPAYEQYF.

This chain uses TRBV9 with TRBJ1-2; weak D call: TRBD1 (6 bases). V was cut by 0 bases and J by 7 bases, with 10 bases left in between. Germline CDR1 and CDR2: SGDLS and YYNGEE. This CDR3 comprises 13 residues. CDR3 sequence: CASSVAPGVGYTF. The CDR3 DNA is TGTGCCAGCAGCGTAGCTCCAGGGGTTGGCTACACCTTC.

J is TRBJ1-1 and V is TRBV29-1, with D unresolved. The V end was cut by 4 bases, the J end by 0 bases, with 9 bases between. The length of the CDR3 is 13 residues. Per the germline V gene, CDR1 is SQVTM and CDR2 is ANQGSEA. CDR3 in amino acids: CSVVGVMNTEAFF. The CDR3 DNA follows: TGCAGCGTTGTCGGGGTTATGAACACTGAAGCTTTCTTT.

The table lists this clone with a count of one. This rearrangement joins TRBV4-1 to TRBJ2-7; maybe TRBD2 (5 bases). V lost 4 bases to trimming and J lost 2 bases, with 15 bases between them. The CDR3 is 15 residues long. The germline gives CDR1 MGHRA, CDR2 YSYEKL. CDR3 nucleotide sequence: TGCGCCAGCAGCCCAAGCAATGGAGGACCCTACGAGCAGTACTTC. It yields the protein CASSPSNGGPYEQYF.